This T cell receptor beta chain was found in a study of blood T cell repertoires in COVID-19. Study-wide context: Spain, Italy and the United States supplied samples that represented acute and convalescent COVID-19.

Trimming shortened V by 6 bases and J by 2 bases, and 13 bases separated the two germline ends. The CDR3 loop spans 14 amino acids. Germline V lookup: CDR1 SGDLS, CDR2 YYNGEE. Methods used by the authors: It was from reference gene primer amplification that nucleated cell counts were estimated. Produced via immunoSEQ multiplex PCR; TCRdb's table is partial and in-frame only. For V, J and clone size, that table is used; D and trimming come from the DNA. The sample lists over 150,000 clones, around 73% occurring once. J is TRBJ2-3 and V is TRBV9, with D perhaps matching TRBD2 (6 bases). The source is a woman aged 45-59 years who had recovered from COVID-19. The sample taken for sequencing was PBMCs or T cells enriched from blood (not recorded which). The DNA of the CDR3 is TGTGCCAGCAAGCCTAGCGAGAACACAGATACGCAGTATTTT. This translates into CASKPSENTDTQYF. Combining the CDR3 with reference TRBV9 and TRBJ2-3 gives the whole variable domain DSGVTQTPKHLITATGQRVTLRCSPRSGDLSVYWYQQSLDQGLQFLIQYYNGEERAKGNILERFSAQQFPDLHSELNLSSLELGDSALYFCASKPSENTDTQYFGPGTRLTVL.